This T cell receptor (beta chain) emerged from a study of T cells in tumors after PD-1 blockade. Whole-study context: A subset received ongoing vismodegib 150 mg daily alongside anti-PD-1 therapy. Mean per blood sample: 90,000 to 120,000 templates (about 24,000-260,000), 36,536 unique clonotypes.

TCRdb's copy holds only in-frame clones and misses some; the assay was immunoSEQ multiplex PCR. The sample shows roughly 50,000 clones, 81% of them seen only once. The germline gives CDR1 SGHRS, CDR2 YFSETQ. The CDR3 runs 14 residues. Trimming removed 4 bases from V and 4 bases from J, with 12 bases in between. This TCR came from a human donor with basal cell carcinoma. The rearrangement links TRBV5-1 to TRBJ1-3, with D possibly matching TRBD1 (5 bases). The sample in question was PBMCs, obtained before anti-PD-1 treatment. The CDR3: CASSPGLVGNTIYF. The CDR3, as DNA: TGCGCCAGCAGCCCGGGACTCGTGGGAAACACCATATATTTT.